Each of the 27 T cell receptor beta chains below was sequenced from the same sample in a study of blood T cell repertoires in COVID-19 (dated by TCRdb to the early 2020s). Library preparation was by the immunoSEQ multiplex PCR assay. The table comes from immuneACCESS by way of TCRdb, which keeps in-frame sequences with V and J called. Part of the clones is missing from these tables; in studies checked, under half for an unresolved V gene and the rest for unknown reasons. The sample contains about 74,000 clones, around 75% of them found a single time. Under 25% of the sample belongs to the ten largest clones. Sequencing was carried out using peripheral blood. The source of these receptors is an older man with acute or convalescent COVID-19.

DNA for the CDR3: TGTGCCAGCAGTGAAGAGTCGAGGGTTTACTACAATGAGCAGTTCTTC. It translates to CASSEESRVYYNEQFF. The chain is built from TRBV6-1 and TRBJ2-1; a possible D gene is TRBD2 (5 bases). The germline V gene has CDR1 MNHNS and CDR2 SASEGT. The CDR3 consists of 16 residues. Trimming shortened V by 1 base and J by 3 bases, and 13 bases separated the two germline ends.

This CDR3 is CASSLGPSGYTF. The DNA for the CDR3 is TGCGCCAGCAGCTTGGGGCCTAGTGGCTACACCTTC. The V and J genes are TRBV5-1 and TRBJ1-2; D call uncertain. CDR1 is SGHRS and CDR2 is YFSETQ in the germline V gene. V lost 0 bases and J 7 bases, leaving 7 bases between the germline ends. The CDR3 is 12 amino acids.

The chain couples TRBV11-3 to TRBJ2-7; tentative D call: TRBD1 (5 bases). This CDR3 region has 12 residues. V was pared by 5 bases and J by 3 bases, with 8 bases between. Germline lookup yields CDR1 SGHNT and CDR2 YENEEA. The CDR3 DNA is TGTGCCAGCAGCGCCCAGGGCTACGAGCAGTACTTC. This translates into CASSAQGYEQYF.

In this sample, this clone turned up a few times. V usage is TRBV7-8 and J usage is TRBJ1-2; D possibly corresponds to TRBD1 (5 bases). Germline CDR1 SGHVS, CDR2 FQNEAQ. Trimming took off 0 bases at V and 6 bases at J, with 8 bases between the two ends. The CDR3 runs 13 residues. CDR3: CASSLAGGNGYTF. The DNA for the CDR3 is TGTGCCAGCAGCTTAGCCGGGGGAAATGGCTACACCTTC. The variable domain in full, with the rest retrieved from reference TRBV7-8 and TRBJ1-2, is GAGVSQSPRYKVAKRGQDVALRCDPISGHVSLFWYQQALGQGPEFLTYFQNEAQLDKSGLPSDRFFAERPEGSVSTLKIQRTQQEDSAVYLCASSLAGGNGYTFGSGTRLTVV.

V usage is TRBV4-1 and J usage is TRBJ2-5; 11 bases match TRBD2. CDR1 and CDR2 from the germline V gene are MGHRA and YSYEKL. J was trimmed by 4 bases and V by 4 bases; bases with no gene match: 2. The CDR3 extends over 14 amino acids. CDR3 amino acids: CASSLGLAGETQYF. The CDR3 coding sequence is TGCGCCAGCAGCCTTGGACTAGCGGGAGAGACCCAGTACTTC.

The J gene is TRBJ2-7, the V gene TRBV14, with TRBD1 matching over 7 bases. This CDR3 is 16 amino acids long. The junction had 5 bases not matched to a gene; V was cut back by 0 bases and J by 0 bases. CDR1 is SGHDN, CDR2 FVKESK, per germline. The CDR3, as DNA: TGTGCCAGCAGCCAAGATGAGGGACAGCTCTCCTACGAGCAGTACTTC. Translating it yields CASSQDEGQLSYEQYF.

The chain is built from TRBV7-8 and TRBJ2-7, with D tentatively TRBD1 (6 bases). This CDR3 region has 13 residues. The V end lost 5 bases, the J end lost 6 bases, and 14 bases lay between the germline ends. Germline-derived CDR1 and CDR2 are SGHVS and FQNEAQ. CDR3 sequence reads: CASSGTGPGEQYF. The DNA for the CDR3 is TGTGCCAGCAGCGGTACAGGGCCGGGCGAGCAGTACTTC.

The genes are TRBV4-1 and TRBJ2-2; TRBD1 matches 9 bases. V gave up 3 bases and J gave up 5 bases; unmatched junction bases: 4. CDR1 is MGHRA and CDR2 is YSYEKL in the germline V gene. The CDR3 contains 15 residues. CDR3 residues: CASSHPGTGTGELFF. Here the CDR3 DNA reads TGCGCCAGCAGCCATCCCGGGACAGGGACCGGGGAGCTGTTTTTT.

The rearrangement joins TRBV28 to TRBJ1-3; D unresolved. Germline lookup yields CDR1 MDHEN and CDR2 SYDVKM. V lost 8 bases to trimming and J lost 4 bases, with 12 bases between them. The length of the CDR3 is 13 residues. CDR3 loop: CASWLAGGNTIYF. CDR3 coding DNA: TGTGCCAGCTGGCTGGCGGGGGGAAACACCATATATTTT.

This CDR3 is CASSELGSTEAFF. DNA for the CDR3: TGTGCCAGCAGTGAATTGGGGAGCACTGAAGCTTTCTTT. This chain joins TRBV25-1 and TRBJ1-1, with no clear D. Trimming cost V 1 base and J 4 bases, with 7 bases left between them. The CDR3 has 13 residues. From germline, CDR1 is MGHDK and CDR2 SYGVNS.

The chain recombines TRBV19 with TRBJ1-5, with D uncertain. V was trimmed by 3 bases and J by 10 bases, leaving 16 bases between them. The CDR3 contains 14 residues. From germline, CDR1 is LNHDA and CDR2 SQIVND (reference sequence). In nucleotides, the CDR3 is TGTGCCAGTAGTATCGGCCCGGATGGGAGTCCCCAGCATTTT. Residues: CASSIGPDGSPQHF.

This sequence joins TRBV7-3 and TRBJ2-1; 9 bases map to TRBD2. This CDR3 contains 15 residues. Germline CDR1 and CDR2: SGHTA and FQGTGA. V was clipped by 5 bases and J by 6 bases; unmatched bases: 8. The CDR3 DNA sequence: TGTGCCAGCAGCATCCTAGCGGGGACCTTCAATGAGCAGTTCTTC. It encodes CASSILAGTFNEQFF.

CDR3 region: CASSPGQFNEKLFF. The DNA for the CDR3 is TGTGCCAGCTCACCGGGACAGTTTAATGAAAAACTGTTTTTT. The V call is TRBV18, the J call TRBJ1-4; 7 nucleotides agree with TRBD1. Germline-derived CDR1 and CDR2 are KGHSH and LQKENI. Unmatched junction bases numbered 2, after V lost 3 bases and J lost 4 bases. The CDR3 covers 14 residues.

J is TRBJ1-5 and V is TRBV7-2; D is ambiguous. The length of the CDR3 is 13 residues. V lost 4 bases and J 7 bases, leaving 11 bases between the germline ends. CDR1 and CDR2 (germline): SGHTA, FQGNSA. The CDR3 sequence is CASSSSISQPQHF. CDR3 nucleotide sequence: TGTGCCAGCAGCTCATCTATAAGCCAGCCCCAGCATTTT.

This clone occurred once. The CDR3: CASSLRPWTAQETQYF. CDR3 DNA sequence: TGTGCCAGCAGCCTGCGACCCTGGACAGCTCAAGAGACCCAGTACTTC. The chain employs TRBV27 and TRBJ2-5; D may be TRBD1 (6 bases). Trimming left V 6 bases short and J 2 bases short, with 19 bases between. Germline CDR1 and CDR2: MNHEY and SMNVEV (reference sequence). The CDR3 totals 16 residues.

The sample holds a few counts of this clone. The chain joins TRBV5-3 to TRBJ2-7; TRBD1 matches 8 bases. TRBV5-3 is treated as an ORF (open reading frame) with a function not yet certain. Losses at the gene ends were 3 bases for V and 1 base for J; bases not matched to a gene: 3. CDR3 length: 14 residues. The CDR3 region has the DNA TGTGCCAGAAGCTCGGACAGGGAATCCTACGAGCAGTACTTC. Its translation: CARSSDRESYEQYF.

The chain joins TRBV19 to TRBJ2-1, with 10 bases aligning to TRBD2. The V and J ends lost 3 bases and 6 bases, in that order; junction bases with no gene match: 8. The CDR3 runs to 16 residues. CDR1 is LNHDA, CDR2 SQIVND, per germline (reference sequence). The CDR3 DNA reads TGTGCCAGTAGTATCGCCTCTAGCGGGAGATCCAATGAGCAGTTCTTC. This encodes CASSIASSGRSNEQFF.

The V and J genes are TRBV24-1 and TRBJ1-1; TRBD1 matches 9 bases. J lost 2 bases, V lost 4 bases, and 16 bases had no gene match. Germline V lookup: CDR1 KGHDR, CDR2 SFDVKD. The length of the CDR3 is 19 residues. The CDR3 DNA sequence: TGTGCCACCAGTGACCGGAACACCGGGACAGGGAGTGGCAACACTGAAGCTTTCTTT. Its protein is CATSDRNTGTGSGNTEAFF.

This clone was detected only once. V and J are TRBV5-1 and TRBJ1-1, with D possibly TRBD1 on 6 matching bases. Trimming cost V 4 bases and J 5 bases, with 15 bases left between them. This CDR3 region has 14 residues. Germline loops: CDR1 SGHRS, CDR2 YFSETQ. CDR3 bases: TGCGCCAGCAGCCACGAGGGGGGGCGTACTGAAGCTTTCTTT. Encoded protein: CASSHEGGRTEAFF.

The CDR3 region is CASSTPRGEVGTQYF. CDR3 coding DNA: TGTGCCAGCAGTACCCCGAGAGGCGAGGTGGGGACCCAGTACTTC. V gene TRBV28 combines with J gene TRBJ2-5, with D unclear. The CDR3 sequence is 15 residues long. From germline, CDR1 is MDHEN and CDR2 SYDVKM. The V and J ends lost 5 bases and 7 bases respectively, with 20 bases between them.

The CDR3 DNA reads TGTGCCAGTCTGGCAGGGTATATGAACACTGAAGCTTTCTTT. It translates to CASLAGYMNTEAFF. The gene calls are TRBV7-8 and TRBJ1-1, with TRBD1 as a possible D gene (5 bases). V dropped 9 bases and J dropped 0 bases, with 14 bases sitting between them. This CDR3 region has 14 residues. Germline V gene data show CDR1 as SGHVS and CDR2 as FQNEAQ.

This chain uses TRBV18 with TRBJ1-2, with 7 positions matching TRBD1. Germline CDR1 reads KGHSH; CDR2 reads LQKENI. Losses at the gene ends were 8 bases for V and 3 bases for J; bases not matched to a gene: 9. This CDR3 has 14 residues. The DNA of the CDR3 is TGTGCCAGCGGGGGTAACAGGGGTGACTATGGCTACACCTTC. It is translated as CASGGNRGDYGYTF. Based on the CDR3 plus reference TRBV18 and TRBJ1-2, the full variable domain is NAGVMQNPRHLVRRRGQEARLRCSPMKGHSHVYWYRQLPEEGLKFMVYLQKENIIDESGMPKERFSAEFPKEGPSILRIQQVVRGDSAAYFCASGGNRGDYGYTFGSGTRLTVV.

CDR3 nucleotides: TGTGCCAGCAGTTCCAGGGACGAGCAGTACTTC. This translates into CASSSRDEQYF. The chain links TRBV6-6 to TRBJ2-7; weak D call: TRBD1 (5 bases). CDR1 and CDR2 from the germline V gene are MNHNY and SVGAGI (reference sequence). Trimming cost V 4 bases and J 5 bases, with 6 bases left between them. The CDR3 extends over 11 amino acids.

The chain combines TRBV7-2 with TRBJ1-5; 7 nucleotides agree with TRBD1. The J segment lost 7 bases and the V segment lost 5 bases, leaving 11 bases of the junction unmatched. The CDR3 sequence is 15 residues long. From germline, CDR1 is SGHTA and CDR2 FQGNSA. The CDR3 DNA follows: TGTGCCAGCAGCCCAAATACAGGGGTAGGCCAGCCCCAGCATTTT. The encoded protein is CASSPNTGVGQPQHF.

This sequence joins TRBV11-3 and TRBJ2-1; TRBD2 matches 8 bases. This CDR3 is 12 amino acids long. CDR1 is SGHNT and CDR2 is YENEEA in the germline V gene. V gave up 6 bases and J gave up 12 bases; unmatched junction bases: 7. CDR3 bases: TGTGCCAGCAGTCACTATAGCGGGGTGCAGTTCTTC. Protein sequence: CASSHYSGVQFF. The whole variable domain, remainder taken from reference TRBV11-3 and TRBJ2-1, is EAGVVQSPRYKIIEKKQPVAFWCNPISGHNTLYWYLQNLGQGPELLIRYENEEAVDDSQLPKDRFSAERLKGVDSTLKIQPAELGDSAVYLCASSHYSGVQFFGPGTRLTVL.

This sequence joins TRBV12-3 or TRBV12-4 and TRBJ1-1; D is unclear. The CDR3 runs to 13 residues. V was pared by 6 bases and J by 1 base, with 9 bases between. The CDR3 loop is CASSDTGNTEAFF. CDR3 in DNA: TGTGCCAGCAGCGACACCGGGAACACTGAAGCTTTCTTT.

The chain recombines TRBV5-6 with TRBJ1-1; 10 bases match TRBD1. The CDR3 length is 14 residues. The junction had 3 bases not matched to a gene; V was cut back by 3 bases and J by 4 bases. Germline V CDR1 and CDR2: SGHDT, YYEEEE. The CDR3, as DNA: TGTGCCAGCAGCTGGACAGGGGGAGGCACTGAAGCTTTCTTT. Translating it yields CASSWTGGGTEAFF. Full variable domain (rest looked up from reference TRBV5-6 and TRBJ1-1): DAGVTQSPTHLIKTRGQQVTLRCSPKSGHDTVSWYQQALGQGPQFIFQYYEEEERQRGNFPDRFSGHQFPNYSSELNVNALLLGDSALYLCASSWTGGGTEAFFGQGTRLTVV.